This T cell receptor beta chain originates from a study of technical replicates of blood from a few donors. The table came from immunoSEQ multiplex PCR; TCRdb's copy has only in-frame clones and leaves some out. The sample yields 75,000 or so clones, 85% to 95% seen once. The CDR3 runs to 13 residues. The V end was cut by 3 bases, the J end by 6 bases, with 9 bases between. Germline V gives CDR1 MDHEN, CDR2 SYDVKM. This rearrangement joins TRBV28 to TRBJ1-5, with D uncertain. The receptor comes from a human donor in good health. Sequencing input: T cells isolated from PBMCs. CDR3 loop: CASSFGLGQPQHF. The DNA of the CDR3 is TGTGCCAGCAGTTTTGGGCTCGGTCAGCCCCAGCATTTT.